This TCR beta chain was documented in a study of CD8+ T cells in alopecia areata. The study's findings and limits: Scalp clonality and expanded CD8+ clones among the top 100 showed significant decreases with tofacitinib. Normal scalp had lower clonality than lesional scalp, with alopecia totalis/universalis lesions showing this most strongly.

In its sample, this clone was seen a few times. Its antigen is currently unknown. Looked up from germline, CDR1 is MDHEN and CDR2 is SYDVKM. CDR3 length equals 16 residues. Trimming took 4 bases from V and 3 from J; bases not matched to a gene: 8. Extraction of RNA preceded its reverse transcription into cDNA, which served as the sequencing template. Profiled with immunoSEQ multiplex PCR; TCRdb holds only in-frame clones, not every one. The table has 85,000 to 95,000 clones, just over 70% seen once. As for treatment: oral pan-JAK inhibitor, 5-10 mg twice daily. The sequence derives from a human donor with alopecia areata. V usage is TRBV28 and J usage is TRBJ1-5, with 8 bases aligning to TRBD1. The sequencing used CD8+ T cells sorted from blood, collected at approximately week 44, from a patient treated with tofacitinib. The CDR3 coding sequence is TGTGCCAGCAGTTACTCCAGGGGGCTTATCAATCAGCCCCAGCATTTT. It yields the protein CASSYSRGLINQPQHF.